This TCR beta chain is from a study of cytomegalovirus exposure and HLA in healthy donors. Remarks on this clone: Its antigen is as yet unknown. At the DNA level, this CDR3 is encoded by other sequences in the same sample as well.

Vbeta (60) and Jbeta (13) primers were used in the PCR. Generated by immunoSEQ multiplex PCR, the TCRdb table keeps only in-frame clones and is missing some. In total, the table holds 45,000 to 70,000 clones. The CDR3 contains 15 residues. CDR1 and CDR2 from the germline V gene are SEHNR and FQNEAQ (reference sequence). The V and J ends lost 0 bases and 5 bases respectively, with 11 bases between them. Study conclusions and caveats: After further analysis at a later stage, 16,951 TCR beta sequences were associated with HLA alleles at 0.05 false discovery rate.

The chain combines TRBV7-9 with TRBJ2-1; tentative D call: TRBD2 (5 bases). Sequencing was done on a sample of PBMCs. The origin of this receptor is a young woman in good health and CMV-seropositive. CDR3 sequence reads: CASSLAGGPDNEQFF. The CDR3 nucleotides are TGTGCCAGCAGCTTAGCGGGCGGGCCCGACAATGAGCAGTTCTTC. Complete variable domain (other parts from reference TRBV7-9 and TRBJ2-1): DTGVSQNPRHKITKRGQNVTFRCDPISEHNRLYWYRQTLGQGPEFLTYFQNEAQLEKSRLLSDRFSAERPKGSFSTLEIQRTEQGDSAMYLCASSLAGGPDNEQFFGPGTRLTVL.